Given below is one T cell receptor (beta chain) in context. The target antigen is unknown. Germline V lookup: CDR1 LNHDA, CDR2 SQIVND (reference sequence). The CDR3 has 17 residues. These data come from a study of monozygotic twins with inflammatory bowel disease. Added by template switching were UMIs that each held a 6-nucleotide sample barcode. Each CDR3 protein gets one entry in TCRdb, which reprocessed the 5' RACE reads and gives no DNA. This sample's table reports nearly 450,000 distinct CDR3 sequences. Findings of the study overall: Diversity of TCRbeta measured by inverse Simpson was lower in IBD patients than in healthy co-twins. The sharing of clonotypes with others was lower in IBD patients than in healthy twins, especially with disease activity. Repertoire similarity did not separate concordant from discordant twins, possibly from limited power.

Sequenced: blood. This receptor was identified in a human donor with ulcerative colitis or Crohn's disease, or a healthy co-twin of an affected twin (not recorded which). V gene TRBV19 combines with J gene TRBJ2-1; checking the TCRdb D call of TRBD1 is not possible without DNA. The CDR3 region is CASSRDILLSSYNEQFF.